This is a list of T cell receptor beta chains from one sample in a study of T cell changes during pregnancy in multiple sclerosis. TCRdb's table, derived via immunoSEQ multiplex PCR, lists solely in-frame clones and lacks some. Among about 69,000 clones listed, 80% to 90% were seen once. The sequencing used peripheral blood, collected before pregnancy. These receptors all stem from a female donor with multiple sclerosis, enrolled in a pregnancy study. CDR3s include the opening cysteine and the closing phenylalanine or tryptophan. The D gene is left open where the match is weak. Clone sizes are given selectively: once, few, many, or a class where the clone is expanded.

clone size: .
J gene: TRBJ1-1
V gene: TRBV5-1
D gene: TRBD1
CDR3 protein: CASSLMDRGPGEAFF
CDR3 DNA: TGCGCCAGCAGCTTGATGGACAGGGGGCCGGGTGAAGCTTTCTTT

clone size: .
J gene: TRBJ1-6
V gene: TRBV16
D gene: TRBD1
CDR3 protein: CASSPDRSRSPLHF
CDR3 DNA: TGTGCCAGCAGCCCGGACAGGTCGCGCTCACCCCTCCACTTT

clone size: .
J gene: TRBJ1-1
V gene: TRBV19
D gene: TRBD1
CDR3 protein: CASSPGQEPSVTEAFF
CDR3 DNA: TGTGCCAGTAGTCCGGGACAGGAGCCTTCGGTCACTGAAGCTTTCTTT

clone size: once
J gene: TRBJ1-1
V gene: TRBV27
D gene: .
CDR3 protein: CASSLSRSGSTEAFF
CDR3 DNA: TGTGCCAGCAGTTTATCCCGGAGTGGGAGCACTGAAGCTTTCTTT

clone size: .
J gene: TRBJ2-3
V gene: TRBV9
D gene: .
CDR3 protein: CASSVAGSTDTQYF
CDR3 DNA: TGTGCCAGCAGCGTAGCCGGGAGCACAGATACGCAGTATTTT

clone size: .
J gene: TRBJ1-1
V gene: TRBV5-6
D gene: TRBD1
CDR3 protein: CASSPGTGAILAEAFF
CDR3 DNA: TGTGCCAGCAGCCCAGGGACAGGGGCGATTCTCGCTGAAGCTTTCTTT

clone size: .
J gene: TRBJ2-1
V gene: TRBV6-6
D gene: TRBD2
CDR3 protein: CASSYVGLGHEQFF
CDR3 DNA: TGTGCCAGCAGTTACGTCGGACTAGGCCATGAGCAGTTCTTC

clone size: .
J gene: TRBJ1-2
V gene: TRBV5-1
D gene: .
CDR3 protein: CASSSPPQHGGYTF
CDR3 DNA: TGCGCCAGCAGCTCCCCTCCACAGCACGGTGGCTACACCTTC

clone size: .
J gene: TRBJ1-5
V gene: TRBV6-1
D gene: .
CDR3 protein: CASSEGGGGQPQHF
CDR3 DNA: TGTGCCAGCAGTGAAGGGGGGGGAGGGCAGCCCCAGCATTTT

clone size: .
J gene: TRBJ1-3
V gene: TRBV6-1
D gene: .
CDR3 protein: CASSPQGGNTIYF
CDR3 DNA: TGTGCCAGCAGTCCCCAGGGGGGAAACACCATATATTTT

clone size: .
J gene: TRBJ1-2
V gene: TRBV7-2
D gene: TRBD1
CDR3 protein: CAIRDRVDYGYTF
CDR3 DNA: TGTGCCATCCGGGACAGAGTTGACTATGGCTACACCTTC

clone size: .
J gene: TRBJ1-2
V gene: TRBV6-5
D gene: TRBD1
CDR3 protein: CASSYSMTGGYGYTF
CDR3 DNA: TGTGCCAGCAGTTACTCGATGACAGGGGGTTATGGCTACACCTTC

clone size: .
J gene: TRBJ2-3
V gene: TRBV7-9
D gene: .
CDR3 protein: CASSLDWGVTDTQYF
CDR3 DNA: TGTGCCAGCAGCCTTGATTGGGGGGTCACAGATACGCAGTATTTT

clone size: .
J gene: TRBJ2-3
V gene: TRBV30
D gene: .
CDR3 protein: CAWRDSPASTDTQYF
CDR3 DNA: TGTGCCTGGAGAGACAGCCCCGCTAGCACAGATACGCAGTATTTT

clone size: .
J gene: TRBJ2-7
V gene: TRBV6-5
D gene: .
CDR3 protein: CASMQGSTNEQYF
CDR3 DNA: TGTGCCAGCATGCAGGGGTCAACAAACGAGCAGTACTTC

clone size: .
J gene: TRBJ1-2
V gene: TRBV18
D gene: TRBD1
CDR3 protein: CASSEGAAAFGYTF
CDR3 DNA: TGTGCCAGCTCAGAGGGGGCCGCGGCGTTTGGCTACACCTTC

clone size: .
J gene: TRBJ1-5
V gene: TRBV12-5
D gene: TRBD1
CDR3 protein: CASGSPGTGTQHF
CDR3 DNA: TGTGCTAGTGGTTCCCCAGGGACAGGGACCCAGCATTTT

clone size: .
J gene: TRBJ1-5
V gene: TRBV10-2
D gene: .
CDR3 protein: CASSTGANSNQPQHF
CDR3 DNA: TGCGCCAGCAGTACAGGAGCAAATAGCAATCAGCCCCAGCATTTT

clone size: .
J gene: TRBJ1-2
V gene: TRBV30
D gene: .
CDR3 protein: CAWRGRGTYGYTF
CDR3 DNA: TGTGCCTGGAGGGGTAGGGGAACTTATGGCTACACCTTC

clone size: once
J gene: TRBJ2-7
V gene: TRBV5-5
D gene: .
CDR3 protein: CASSPMQGPYEQYF
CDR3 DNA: TGTGCCAGCAGCCCTATGCAGGGGCCCTACGAGCAGTACTTC

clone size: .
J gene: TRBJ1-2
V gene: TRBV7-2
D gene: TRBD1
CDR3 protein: CASSLGWTGHGYTF
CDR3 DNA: TGTGCCAGCAGCTTAGGGTGGACAGGGCATGGCTACACCTTC

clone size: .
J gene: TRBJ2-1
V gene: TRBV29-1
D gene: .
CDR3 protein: CSVAEGEHEQFF
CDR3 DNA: TGCAGCGTTGCCGAGGGCGAGCATGAGCAGTTCTTC

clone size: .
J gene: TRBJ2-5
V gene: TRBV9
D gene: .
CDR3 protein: CASSVWSYGETQYF
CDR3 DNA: TGTGCCAGCAGCGTTTGGTCCTATGGAGAGACCCAGTACTTC

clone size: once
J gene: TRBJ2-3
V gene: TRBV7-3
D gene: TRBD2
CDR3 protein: CASSFMASGGLSTDTQYF
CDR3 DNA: TGTGCCAGCAGCTTTATGGCTAGCGGGGGGTTGAGCACAGATACGCAGTATTTT

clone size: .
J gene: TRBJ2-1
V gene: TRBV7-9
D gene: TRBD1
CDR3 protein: CASRPKDRGDEQFF
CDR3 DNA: TGTGCCAGCAGACCTAAGGACAGGGGAGATGAGCAGTTCTTC

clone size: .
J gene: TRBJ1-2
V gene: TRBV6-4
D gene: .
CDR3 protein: CASSYDMNNDYGYTF
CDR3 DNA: TGTGCCAGCAGCTATGACATGAACAACGACTATGGCTACACCTTC

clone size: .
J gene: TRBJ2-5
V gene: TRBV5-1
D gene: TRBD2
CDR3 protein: CASSLSTSGSGKTQYF
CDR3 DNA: TGCGCCAGCAGCTTGTCGACTAGCGGGAGTGGAAAGACCCAGTACTTC

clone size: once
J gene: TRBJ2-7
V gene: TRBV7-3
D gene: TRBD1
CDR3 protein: CASSREGTASYEQYF
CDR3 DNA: TGTGCCAGCAGCCGGGAAGGGACAGCTTCCTACGAGCAGTACTTC

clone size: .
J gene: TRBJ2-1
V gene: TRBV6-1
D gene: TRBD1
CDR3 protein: CAFDRGGNEQFF
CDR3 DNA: TGTGCCTTTGACAGGGGTGGCAATGAGCAGTTCTTC

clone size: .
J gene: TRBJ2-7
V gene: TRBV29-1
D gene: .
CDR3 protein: CSVVGGLSYEQYF
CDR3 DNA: TGCAGCGTTGTCGGGGGACTCTCCTACGAGCAGTACTTC

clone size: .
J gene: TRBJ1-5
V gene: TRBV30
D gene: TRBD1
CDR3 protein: CAWSVGDRGGGSNQPQHF
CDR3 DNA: TGTGCCTGGAGTGTAGGAGACAGGGGAGGCGGGAGCAATCAGCCCCAGCATTTT